The clone carrying this T cell receptor (beta chain) was counted once. This sample stems from a study of shared clonotypes between healthy human individuals. Study at large: CD4 naive and memory got three plates each, CD8 naive two, CD8 memory one.

V was shortened by 4 bases and J by 3 bases, with 14 bases between the two germline ends. Germline V gene sequence: CDR1 SGHDT, CDR2 YYEEEE. CDR3 length equals 15 residues. Genomic DNA per cell subset filled all wells of several immunoSEQ plates. Assay used: immunoSEQ multiplex PCR; TCRdb lists only in-frame clones, some missing. This sample carries 2 million to 3 million clones, more than 85% of them seen once, and the ten largest clones take 0.36%. Sequencing used naive CD4+ T cells from PBMCs. Subset meaning: CD45RA+ positively selected. The source of this sequence is a man aged 18 to 29 in good health. Some clones in this sample may be carry-over from other donors' samples. This chain joins TRBV5-6 and TRBJ1-5; no definite D call. CDR3 DNA sequence: TGTGCCAGCAGCCCCCGTTGGGGTATCAATCAGCCCCAGCATTTT. This sequence encodes CASSPRWGINQPQHF.